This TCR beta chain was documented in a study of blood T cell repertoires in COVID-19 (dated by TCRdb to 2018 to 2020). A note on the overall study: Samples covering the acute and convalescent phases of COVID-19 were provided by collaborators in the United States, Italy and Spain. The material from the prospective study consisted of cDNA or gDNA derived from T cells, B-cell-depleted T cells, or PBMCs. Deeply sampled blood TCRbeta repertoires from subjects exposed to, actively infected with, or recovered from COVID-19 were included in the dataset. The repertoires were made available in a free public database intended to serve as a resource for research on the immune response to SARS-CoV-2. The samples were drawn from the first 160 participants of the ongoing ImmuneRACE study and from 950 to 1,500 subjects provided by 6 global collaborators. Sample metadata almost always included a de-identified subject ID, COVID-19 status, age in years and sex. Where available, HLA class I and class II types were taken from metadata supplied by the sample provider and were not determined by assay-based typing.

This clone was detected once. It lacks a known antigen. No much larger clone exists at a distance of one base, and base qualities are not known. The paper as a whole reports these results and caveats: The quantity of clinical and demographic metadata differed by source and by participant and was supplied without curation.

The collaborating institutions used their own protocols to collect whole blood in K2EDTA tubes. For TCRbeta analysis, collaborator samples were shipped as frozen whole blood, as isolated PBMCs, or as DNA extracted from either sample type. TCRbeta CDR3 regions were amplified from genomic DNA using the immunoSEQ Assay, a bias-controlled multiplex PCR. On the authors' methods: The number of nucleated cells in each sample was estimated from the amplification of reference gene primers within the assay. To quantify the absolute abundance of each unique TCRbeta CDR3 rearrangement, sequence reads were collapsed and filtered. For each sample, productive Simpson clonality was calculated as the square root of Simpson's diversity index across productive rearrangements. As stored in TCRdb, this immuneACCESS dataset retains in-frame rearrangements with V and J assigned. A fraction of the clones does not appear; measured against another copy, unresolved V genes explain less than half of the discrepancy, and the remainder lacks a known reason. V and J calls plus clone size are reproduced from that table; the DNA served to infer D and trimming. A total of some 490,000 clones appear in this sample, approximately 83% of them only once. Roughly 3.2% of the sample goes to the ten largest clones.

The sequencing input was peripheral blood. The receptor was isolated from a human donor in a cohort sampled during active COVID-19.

The CDR3: CASRQSGANVLTF. The sequence in DNA is TGTGCCAGCAGGCAGTCTGGGGCCAACGTCCTGACTTTC. Rearrangement joined TRBV12-3 or TRBV12-4 to TRBJ2-6; no D gene call is confident. Spanning cysteine to phenylalanine, the CDR3 consists of 13 amino acids. The entry retains the CDR3 DNA only, 39 bases that are in frame from base 1. The V and J ends are trimmed by 6 bases and 1 base, leaving 4 bases between them.